Listed below are T cell receptor beta chains from one sample, sequenced in a study of tumor-infiltrating lymphocytes in primary liver carcinoma. TCRdb re-analysed the multiplex PCR reads in MiXCR, keeping a single row per CDR3 protein. The table records around 81,000 distinct CDR3 sequences, 70% to 80% of them present only once. Sequencing was done on a sample of liver tumor tissue from sampling region 4. These receptors were collected from a woman aged 55-69 years with primary liver carcinoma and hepatitis B virus infection. The CDR3 runs from the conserved cysteine through the conserved F or W. The D gene is left open where the match is weak. Expanded clones get a size class; other rows say once, few or many, or leave the size out.

TRBD2,TRBV5-1,many,TRBJ2-1,CASSTQLAGPNNEQFF,TGCGCCAGCAGCACCCAACTAGCGGGACCTAACAATGAGCAGTTCTTC
.,TRBV11-3,.,TRBJ2-7,CASSLGSGRGAGGYEQYF,TGTGCCAGCAGCTTAGGTTCAGGTAGGGGGGCAGGAGGCTACGAGCAGTATTTC
.,TRBV6-1,.,TRBJ2-7,CAARLGATHEQYF,TGTGCCGCCCGTCTCGGGGCGACCCACGAGCAGTACTTC
TRBD1,TRBV29-1,once,TRBJ2-4,CIVEELGQEIAKNIQYF,TGCATCGTTGAAGAATTGGGACAGGAGATAGCCAAAAACATTCAGTACTTC
.,TRBV10-2,.,TRBJ2-3,CVSSEWAGPNTDTQYF,TGCGTCAGCAGTGAGTGGGCGGGGCCCAACACAGATACGCAGTATTTT
TRBD2,TRBV6-4,.,TRBJ2-3,CASSGAAGDSTDTQYF,TGTGCCAGCAGTGGGGCAGCGGGAGATAGTACAGATACGCAGTATTTT
.,TRBV12-3/TRBV12-4,.,TRBJ2-4,CASSPMESIQYF,TGTGCCAGCAGTCCCATGGAAAGCATTCAGTACTTC
.,TRBV12-3/TRBV12-4,once,TRBJ2-2,CASTKAGQTGEPFF,TGTGCCAGCACGAAAGCGGGACAGACCGGGGAGCCGTTTTTT
TRBD2,TRBV29-1,medium-sized,TRBJ2-1,CSVASGATNEQFF,TGCAGCGTTGCTAGCGGGGCCACTAATGAGCAGTTCTTC
.,TRBV28,.,TRBJ2-4,CASSSRATRVVDF,TGTGCCAGCAGCTCGAGGGCGACTAGGGTCGTGGACTTC
TRBD1,TRBV14,.,TRBJ2-1,CASNPQGVWANEQFF,TGTGCCAGCAACCCCCAGGGGGTGTGGGCCAATGAGCAGTTCTTT
TRBD1,TRBV12-3/TRBV12-4,.,TRBJ2-7,CASSPGQDTYEEYF,TGTGCCAGCAGTCCCGGACAGGATACCTACGAGGAGTACTTC
.,TRBV2,.,TRBJ2-2,CASSESNIGSGELFF,TGTGCCAGCAGTGAGTCGAATATTGGGTCCGGGGAGCTGTTTTTT
.,TRBV6-5,many,TRBJ2-1,CASSYVPRNEQFF,TGTGCCAGCAGTTACGTGCCTAGAAATGAGCAGTTCTTC
TRBD2,TRBV11-1,once,TRBJ2-3,CASNPSGRRRDTQYF,TGTGCCAGCAACCCAAGCGGGAGGCGTAGGGATACGCAGTATTTT
.,TRBV11-1,.,TRBJ2-2,CASGPSLDTGGLFF,TGTGCGAGCGGACCGAGCCTTGACACCGGGGGGCTGTTTTTT